The 2 T cell receptor beta chains reported below all come from one sample, sequenced in a study of blood T cell repertoires in COVID-19. Sequencing used immunoSEQ multiplex PCR; TCRdb keeps in-frame clones, though not all of them. The sample holds around 250,000 clones, roughly 80% seen once. The material sequenced was PBMCs or T cells enriched from blood (not recorded which). The source of these receptors is a man aged 50 to 59 who had recovered from COVID-19.

This chain uses TRBV12-3 or TRBV12-4 with TRBJ2-5; a weak D match, TRBD2 (6 bases). The CDR3 has 13 amino acids. Trimming took 4 bases from V and 9 from J, leaving 15 bases between them. Here the CDR3 reads CASSSGVTGAQYF. In nucleotides, the CDR3 is TGTGCCAGCAGTTCCGGCGTTACGGGGGCCCAGTACTTC.

The rearrangement links TRBV3-1 (or the pseudogene TRBV3-2) to TRBJ1-1, with 10 bases matching TRBD1. The V gene's germline CDR1 is LGHDT and CDR2 YNNKEL (reference sequence). CDR3 length: 12 amino acids. J lost 8 bases, V lost 10 bases, and 7 bases had no gene match. The CDR3 DNA sequence: TGTGCCACCCCTCGGACAGGGGGGGAAGCTTTCTTT. This encodes CATPRTGGEAFF.